Listed below are T cell receptor beta chains from one sample, sequenced in a study of CXCR3-negative and CXCR3-positive naive CD8 T cells. For each CDR3 protein, TCRdb gives one entry from its re-call of the 5' RACE reads, without DNA. Its table lists some 130,000 distinct CDR3 sequences. Sequencing was done on a sample of naive CXCR3- CD8+ T cells from blood. These receptors all come from a human donor in good health. Some clones in this sample may be carry-over from other donors' samples. Both conserved end residues are part of each CDR3. The order of the fields is V gene, J gene, CDR3 length, CDR3 protein.

V gene: TRBV20-1; J gene: TRBJ2-7; CDR3 length: 16; CDR3 protein: CSARDQPGLLSDEQYF
V gene: TRBV9; J gene: TRBJ2-1; CDR3 length: 14; CDR3 protein: CASSVVGDDNEQFF
V gene: TRBV29-1; J gene: TRBJ2-7; CDR3 length: 16; CDR3 protein: CSVEDTFGRSSYEQYF
V gene: TRBV15; J gene: TRBJ2-3; CDR3 length: 17; CDR3 protein: CATSGIYSGLITDTQYF
V gene: TRBV6-5; J gene: TRBJ2-7; CDR3 length: 14; CDR3 protein: CASSSGTGLLEQYF
V gene: TRBV18; J gene: TRBJ2-2; CDR3 length: 18; CDR3 protein: CASSTTSGTGGNTGELFF
V gene: TRBV7-8; J gene: TRBJ2-7; CDR3 length: 15; CDR3 protein: CASSWRGTGVYEQYF
V gene: TRBV5-1; J gene: TRBJ2-1; CDR3 length: 15; CDR3 protein: CASSASGRDYNEQFF
V gene: TRBV5-5; J gene: TRBJ2-2; CDR3 length: 17; CDR3 protein: CASSLEAAKRVTGELFF
V gene: TRBV28; J gene: TRBJ2-5; CDR3 length: 16; CDR3 protein: CASSLSPERERETQYF
V gene: TRBV7-9; J gene: TRBJ2-7; CDR3 length: 15; CDR3 protein: CASTGGAGQAYEQYF
V gene: TRBV12-3/TRBV12-4; J gene: TRBJ1-5; CDR3 length: 15; CDR3 protein: CASRPGHIGNQPQHF
V gene: TRBV28; J gene: TRBJ2-7; CDR3 length: 15; CDR3 protein: CASRLDRALPYEQYF
V gene: TRBV7-9; J gene: TRBJ1-4; CDR3 length: 18; CDR3 protein: CASSSWDRENRGGEKLFF
V gene: TRBV28; J gene: TRBJ2-1; CDR3 length: 12; CDR3 protein: CASSPTSGEQFF
V gene: TRBV7-8; J gene: TRBJ2-1; CDR3 length: 16; CDR3 protein: CASSPHGAGDNNEQFF
V gene: TRBV7-2; J gene: TRBJ1-1; CDR3 length: 14; CDR3 protein: CASQNQGADTEAFF
V gene: TRBV9; J gene: TRBJ1-2; CDR3 length: 11; CDR3 protein: CASSAHYGYTF
V gene: TRBV20-1; J gene: TRBJ2-7; CDR3 length: 18; CDR3 protein: CSARPSGTSGLLVYEQYF
V gene: TRBV11-2; J gene: TRBJ2-1; CDR3 length: 16; CDR3 protein: CASSIPLAGGPFEQFF
V gene: TRBV10-3; J gene: TRBJ2-5; CDR3 length: 13; CDR3 protein: CASSGRAQETQYF
V gene: TRBV7-4; J gene: TRBJ2-7; CDR3 length: 14; CDR3 protein: CASSRDRGINEQYF
V gene: TRBV28; J gene: TRBJ1-4; CDR3 length: 15; CDR3 protein: CASSLSGSSNEKLFF
V gene: TRBV20-1; J gene: TRBJ1-4; CDR3 length: 15; CDR3 protein: CSARDGTSRGEKLFF
V gene: TRBV9; J gene: TRBJ2-1; CDR3 length: 14; CDR3 protein: CASSVESAKNEQFF
V gene: TRBV28; J gene: TRBJ2-3; CDR3 length: 14; CDR3 protein: CASSQRDFTDTQYF
V gene: TRBV4-1; J gene: TRBJ1-5; CDR3 length: 16; CDR3 protein: CASSQGHGDLNQPQHF
V gene: TRBV6-5; J gene: TRBJ1-1; CDR3 length: 13; CDR3 protein: CASRATANTEAFF
V gene: TRBV5-1; J gene: TRBJ2-3; CDR3 length: 16; CDR3 protein: CASSSEDTTSTDTQYF
V gene: TRBV4-3; J gene: TRBJ1-6; CDR3 length: 13; CDR3 protein: CASSQVSSSPLHF
V gene: TRBV7-9; J gene: TRBJ1-2; CDR3 length: 13; CDR3 protein: CASSSGQGNGYTF
V gene: TRBV7-9; J gene: TRBJ1-1; CDR3 length: 13; CDR3 protein: CASISGPGNEAFF
V gene: TRBV28; J gene: TRBJ2-2; CDR3 length: 19; CDR3 protein: CASSLDLKPTSTNTGELFF
V gene: TRBV20-1; J gene: TRBJ2-2; CDR3 length: 13; CDR3 protein: CSIPGETPGELFF
V gene: TRBV28; J gene: TRBJ2-7; CDR3 length: 16; CDR3 protein: CASSSLSSGGSYEQYF
V gene: TRBV28; J gene: TRBJ1-6; CDR3 length: 15; CDR3 protein: CASSQRQGLLGPLHF
V gene: TRBV7-3; J gene: TRBJ2-7; CDR3 length: 15; CDR3 protein: CASSLTGGPTYEQYF
V gene: TRBV27; J gene: TRBJ2-1; CDR3 length: 14; CDR3 protein: CASSYGGGNNEQFF
V gene: TRBV7-9; J gene: TRBJ2-7; CDR3 length: 13; CDR3 protein: CASGAGSDYEQYF
V gene: TRBV15; J gene: TRBJ2-3; CDR3 length: 15; CDR3 protein: CATSRDLQGTDTQYF
V gene: TRBV7-6; J gene: TRBJ2-1; CDR3 length: 13; CDR3 protein: CASSPAAYNEQFF
V gene: TRBV19; J gene: TRBJ1-1; CDR3 length: 15; CDR3 protein: CATTTGLLFDTEAFF
V gene: TRBV6-4; J gene: TRBJ2-1; CDR3 length: 15; CDR3 protein: CASSGTSGGYNEQFF